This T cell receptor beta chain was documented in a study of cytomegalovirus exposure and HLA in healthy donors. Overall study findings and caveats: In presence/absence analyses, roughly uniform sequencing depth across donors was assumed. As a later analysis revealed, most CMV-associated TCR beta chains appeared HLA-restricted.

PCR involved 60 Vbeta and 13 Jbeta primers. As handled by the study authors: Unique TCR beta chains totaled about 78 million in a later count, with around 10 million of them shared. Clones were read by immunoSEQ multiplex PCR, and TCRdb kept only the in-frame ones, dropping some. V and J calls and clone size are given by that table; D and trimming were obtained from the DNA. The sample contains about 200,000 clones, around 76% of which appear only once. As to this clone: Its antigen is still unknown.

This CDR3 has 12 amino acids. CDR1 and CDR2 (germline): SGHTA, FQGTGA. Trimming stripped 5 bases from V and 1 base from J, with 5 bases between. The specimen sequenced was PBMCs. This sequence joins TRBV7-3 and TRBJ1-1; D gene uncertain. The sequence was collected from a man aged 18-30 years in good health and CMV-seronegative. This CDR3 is CASSHSNTEAFF. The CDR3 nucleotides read TGTGCCAGCAGCCATTCGAACACTGAAGCTTTCTTT. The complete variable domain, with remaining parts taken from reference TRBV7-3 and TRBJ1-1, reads GAGVSQTPSNKVTEKGKYVELRCDPISGHTALYWYRQSLGQGPEFLIYFQGTGAADDSGLPNDRFFAVRPEGSVSTLKIQRTERGDSAVYLCASSHSNTEAFFGQGTRLTVV.